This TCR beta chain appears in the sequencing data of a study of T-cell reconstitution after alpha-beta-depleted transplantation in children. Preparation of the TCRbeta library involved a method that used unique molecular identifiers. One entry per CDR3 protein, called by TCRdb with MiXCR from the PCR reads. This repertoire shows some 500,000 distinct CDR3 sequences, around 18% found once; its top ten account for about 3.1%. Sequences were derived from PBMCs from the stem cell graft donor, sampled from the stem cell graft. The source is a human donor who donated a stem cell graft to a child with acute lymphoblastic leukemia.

CDR3 region: CASSPTPGTGDRKEQFF. The CDR3 DNA reads TGTGCCAGCAGTCCCACCCCCGGGACAGGGGACCGGAAAGAGCAGTTCTTC. V gene TRBV6-1 combines with J gene TRBJ2-1; 10 positions match TRBD1. CDR3 size: 17 residues. Germline trimming cut 5 bases from V and 10 bases from J; bases unmatched to any gene: 17. From germline, CDR1 is MNHNS and CDR2 SASEGT.